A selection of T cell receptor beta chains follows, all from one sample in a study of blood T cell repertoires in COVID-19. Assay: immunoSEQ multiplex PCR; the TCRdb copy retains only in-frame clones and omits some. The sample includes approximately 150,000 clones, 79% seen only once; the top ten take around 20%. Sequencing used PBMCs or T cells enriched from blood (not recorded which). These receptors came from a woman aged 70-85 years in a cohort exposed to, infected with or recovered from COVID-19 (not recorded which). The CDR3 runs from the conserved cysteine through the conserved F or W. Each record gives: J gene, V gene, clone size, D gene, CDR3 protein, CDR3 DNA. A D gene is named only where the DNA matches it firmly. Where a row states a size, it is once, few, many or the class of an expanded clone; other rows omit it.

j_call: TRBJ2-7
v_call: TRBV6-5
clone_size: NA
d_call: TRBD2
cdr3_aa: CASTLAPTYEQYF
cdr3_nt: TGTGCCAGCACACTAGCGCCGACCTACGAGCAGTACTTC

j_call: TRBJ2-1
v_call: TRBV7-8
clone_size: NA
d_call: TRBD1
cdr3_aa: CASSPQTGNNEQFF
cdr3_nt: TGTGCCAGCAGCCCCCAGACAGGGAACAATGAGCAGTTCTTC

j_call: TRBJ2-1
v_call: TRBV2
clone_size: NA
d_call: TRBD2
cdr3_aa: CAERLAGDPRIEFF
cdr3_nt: TGTGCCGAGCGACTAGCGGGGGACCCGCGGATTGAGTTCTTC

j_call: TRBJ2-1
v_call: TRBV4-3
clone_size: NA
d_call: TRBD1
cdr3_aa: CASSYYTGAQFF
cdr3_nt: TGCGCCAGCAGCTACTACACAGGGGCGCAGTTCTTC

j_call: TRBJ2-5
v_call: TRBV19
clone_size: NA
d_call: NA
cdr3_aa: CASSITADQETQYF
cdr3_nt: TGTGCCAGTAGTATTACGGCGGATCAAGAGACCCAGTACTTC

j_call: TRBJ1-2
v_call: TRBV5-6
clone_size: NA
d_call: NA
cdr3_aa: CASSYRMWENYGYTF
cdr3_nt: TGTGCCAGCAGCTACCGAATGTGGGAGAACTATGGCTACACCTTC

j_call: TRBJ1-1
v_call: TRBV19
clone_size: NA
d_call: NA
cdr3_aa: CASCGQASQAFF
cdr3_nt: TGTGCCAGTTGTGGGCAGGCATCTCAAGCTTTCTTT

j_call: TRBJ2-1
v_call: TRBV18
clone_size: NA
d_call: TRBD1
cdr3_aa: CASSRDRVHNEQFF
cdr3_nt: TGTGCCAGCTCACGGGACAGGGTTCACAATGAGCAGTTCTTC

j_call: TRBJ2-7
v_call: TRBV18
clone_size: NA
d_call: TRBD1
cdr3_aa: CASSPPAGTGDKYF
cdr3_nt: TGTGCCAGCTCACCACCGGCAGGGACAGGGGATAAATACTTC

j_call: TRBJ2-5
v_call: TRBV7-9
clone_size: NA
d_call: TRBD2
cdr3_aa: CASVSGREVWETQYF
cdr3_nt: TGTGCCAGCGTTAGCGGGAGGGAGGTTTGGGAGACCCAGTACTTC

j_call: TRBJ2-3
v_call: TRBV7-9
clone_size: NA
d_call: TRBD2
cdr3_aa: CASSLVGSGKRDTQYF
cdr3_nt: TGTGCCAGCAGCTTAGTCGGTAGCGGGAAAAGGGATACGCAGTATTTT

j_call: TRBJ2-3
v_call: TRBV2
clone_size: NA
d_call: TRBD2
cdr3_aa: CASSVLAVGGDTQYF
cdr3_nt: TGTGCCAGCAGTGTTTTAGCGGTGGGGGGGGATACGCAGTATTTT

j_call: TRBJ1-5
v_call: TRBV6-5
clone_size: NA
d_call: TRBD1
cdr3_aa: CACRQGRQPQHF
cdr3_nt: TGTGCCTGCCGACAGGGTCGTCAGCCCCAGCATTTT

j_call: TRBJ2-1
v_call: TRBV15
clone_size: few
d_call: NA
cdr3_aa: CATSKRGAGSAYNEQFF
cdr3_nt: TGTGCCACCAGCAAGAGAGGCGCGGGGTCCGCCTACAATGAGCAGTTCTTC

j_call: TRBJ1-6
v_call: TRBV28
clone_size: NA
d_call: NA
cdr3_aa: CASSLVVQGSHSPLHF
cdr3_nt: TGTGCCAGCAGTTTGGTCGTACAGGGATCTCATTCACCCCTCCACTTT

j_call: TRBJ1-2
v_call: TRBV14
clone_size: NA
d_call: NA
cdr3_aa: CASSPGPSSWGDGYTF
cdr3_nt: TGTGCCAGCAGCCCCGGACCGAGCTCCTGGGGGGATGGCTACACCTTC

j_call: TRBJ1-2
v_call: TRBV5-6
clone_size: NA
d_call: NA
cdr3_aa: CASSLDYKSGYTF
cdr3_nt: TGTGCCAGCAGCTTGGATTACAAATCCGGCTACACCTTC

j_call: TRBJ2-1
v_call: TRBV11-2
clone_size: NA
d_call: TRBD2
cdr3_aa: CASSLVLLAGPNEQFF
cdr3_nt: TGTGCCAGCAGCTTAGTGCTCCTAGCGGGTCCCAATGAGCAGTTCTTC

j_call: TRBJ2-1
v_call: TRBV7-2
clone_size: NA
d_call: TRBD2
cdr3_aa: CASSAGTSGSFF
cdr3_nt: TGTGCCAGCAGCGCTGGGACTAGCGGGAGTTTCTTC

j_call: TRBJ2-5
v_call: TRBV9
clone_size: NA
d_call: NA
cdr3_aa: CASSVDQFQETQYF
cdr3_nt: TGTGCCAGCAGCGTAGACCAGTTCCAAGAGACCCAGTACTTC

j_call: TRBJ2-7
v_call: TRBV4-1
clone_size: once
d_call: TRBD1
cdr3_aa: CASSQGQGSQGGQYF
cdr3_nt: TGCGCCAGCAGCCAAGGACAGGGGTCTCAAGGGGGGCAGTACTTC

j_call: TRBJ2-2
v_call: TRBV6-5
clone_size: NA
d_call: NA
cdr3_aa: CASSSTRGTGELFF
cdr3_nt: TGTGCCAGCAGTAGTACTAGAGGCACCGGGGAGCTGTTTTTT

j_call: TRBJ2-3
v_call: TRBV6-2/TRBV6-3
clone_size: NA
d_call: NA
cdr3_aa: CASSYSGQGNTDTQYF
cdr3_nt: TGTGCCAGCAGTTACTCTGGCCAGGGGAACACAGATACGCAGTATTTT

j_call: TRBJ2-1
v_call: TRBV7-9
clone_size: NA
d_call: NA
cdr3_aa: CASSLVSAGRYNEQFF
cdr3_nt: TGTGCCAGCAGCTTAGTCTCGGCGGGGCGCTACAATGAGCAGTTCTTC

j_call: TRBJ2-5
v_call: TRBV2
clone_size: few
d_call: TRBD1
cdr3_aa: CASSPQGTGQGTQYF
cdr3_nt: TGTGCCAGCAGTCCACAGGGGACAGGGCAGGGGACCCAGTACTTC

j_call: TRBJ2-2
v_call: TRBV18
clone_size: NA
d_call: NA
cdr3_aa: CASSPFGTLVGTNTGELFF
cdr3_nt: TGTGCCAGCTCACCATTCGGGACATTAGTGGGTACGAACACCGGGGAGCTGTTTTTT

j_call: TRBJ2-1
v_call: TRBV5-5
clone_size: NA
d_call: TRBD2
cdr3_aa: CASSPRSLAGTNEQFF
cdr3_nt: TGTGCCAGCAGCCCCCGTTCTCTAGCGGGAACCAATGAGCAGTTCTTC

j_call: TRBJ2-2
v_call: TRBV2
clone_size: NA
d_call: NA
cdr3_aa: CASRAEALTNTGELFF
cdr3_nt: TGTGCCAGCCGAGCCGAGGCCCTAACTAACACCGGGGAGCTGTTTTTT

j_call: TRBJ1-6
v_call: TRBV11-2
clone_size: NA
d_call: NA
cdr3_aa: CASSRSGNNSPLHF
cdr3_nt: TGTGCCAGCAGCCGCTCGGGGAATAATTCACCCCTCCACTTT

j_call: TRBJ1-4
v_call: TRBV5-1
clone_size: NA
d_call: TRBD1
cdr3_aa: CASSSGQGTNEKLFF
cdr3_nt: TGCGCCAGCAGCTCGGGACAGGGAACTAATGAAAAACTGTTTTTT

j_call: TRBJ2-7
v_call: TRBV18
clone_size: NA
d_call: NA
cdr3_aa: CASSLAYISYEQYF
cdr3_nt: TGTGCCAGCTCACTAGCGTACATCTCCTACGAGCAGTACTTC

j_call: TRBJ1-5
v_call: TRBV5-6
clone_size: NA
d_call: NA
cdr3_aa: CASSLERGRGPQHF
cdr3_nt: TGTGCCAGCAGCTTGGAAAGAGGGCGGGGGCCCCAGCATTTT

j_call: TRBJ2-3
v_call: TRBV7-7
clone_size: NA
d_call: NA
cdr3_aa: CASSANQGNTQYF
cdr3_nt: TGTGCTAGCAGCGCAAACCAGGGTAACACGCAGTATTTT

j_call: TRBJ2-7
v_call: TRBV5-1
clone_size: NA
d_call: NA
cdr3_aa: CASSLIGRTYEQYF
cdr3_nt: TGCGCCAGCAGCTTGATAGGGAGAACCTACGAGCAGTACTTC

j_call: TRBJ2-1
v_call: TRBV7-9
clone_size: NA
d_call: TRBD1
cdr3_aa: CASSSTGGGEQFF
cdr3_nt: TGTGCCAGCAGCTCAACAGGGGGTGGGGAGCAGTTCTTC

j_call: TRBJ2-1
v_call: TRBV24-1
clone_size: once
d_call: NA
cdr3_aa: CATSGLYNEQFF
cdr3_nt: TGTGCCACCAGTGGACTCTACAATGAGCAGTTCTTC

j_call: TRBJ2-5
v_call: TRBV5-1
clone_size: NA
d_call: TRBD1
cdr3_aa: CASSLGTGRFGETQYF
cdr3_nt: TGCGCCAGCTCCTTAGGGACAGGGAGGTTCGGGGAGACCCAGTACTTC

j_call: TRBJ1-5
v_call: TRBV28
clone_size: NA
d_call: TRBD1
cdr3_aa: CASSLDREDQPQHF
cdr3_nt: TGTGCCAGCAGTCTGGACAGGGAGGATCAGCCCCAGCATTTT

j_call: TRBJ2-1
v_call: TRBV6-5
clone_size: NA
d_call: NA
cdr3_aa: CASSYSRFSYNEQFF
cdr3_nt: TGTGCCAGCAGTTACTCTCGGTTCTCCTACAATGAGCAGTTCTTC

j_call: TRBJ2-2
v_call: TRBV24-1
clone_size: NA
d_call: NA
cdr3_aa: CATADRNTGELFF
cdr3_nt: TGTGCCACAGCCGACAGGAACACCGGGGAGCTGTTTTTT